One and the same sample provided the 12 T cell receptor beta chains below, sequenced in a study of regulatory T cells in long-lasting Graves disease. Time point of the sample: newly diagnosed GD, antithyroid drugs for less than 3 months. PBMCs provided the RNA from which the TCR library was made. TCR beta libraries were built with iRepertoire HTBI primers and Arm-PCR of CDR3 regions. TCRdb processed the multiplex PCR reads anew with MiXCR; each CDR3 protein has one entry. The sample includes approximately 460,000 distinct CDR3 sequences, about a sixth of them seen just once. These data also formed part of another study, on T cells in Graves' hyperthyroidism and ophthalmopathy.

This material consisted of peripheral blood mononuclear cells (PBMCs), taken at new diagnosis, from a patient treated with antithyroid drugs. Receptors were obtained from a woman aged 25 to 39 with Graves disease.

This clonotype has only a few counts. V and J are TRBV6-2 or TRBV6-3 and TRBJ1-2; TRBD1 might be the D (6 bases). Germline CDR1 is MNHEY and CDR2 is SVGEGT. This CDR3 comprises 14 residues. The ends were cut back, 6 bases at V and 4 bases at J, with 15 bases in the middle. The CDR3 here is CASRASDSTYGYTF. Here the CDR3 DNA reads TGTGCCAGCAGAGCATCGGACAGCACCTATGGCTACACCTTC.

As for this clonotype: A much bigger clone sits one base away, suggesting this may be a read error. The chain has TRBV12-3 or TRBV12-4 and TRBJ1-6; tentative D call: TRBD1 (6 bases). This CDR3 is built from 15 residues. CDR3 bases: TGTGCCAGCTGTTTAGAAGGGGGGCTAGGGTCACCCCTCCACTTT. This translates into CASCLEGGLGSPLHF.

The sample holds a few counts of this clonotype. This sequence joins TRBV6-1 and TRBJ2-2; a weak D match, TRBD2 (5 bases). This CDR3 contains 15 residues. Germline lookup yields CDR1 MNHNS and CDR2 SASEGT. With 6 bases removed from V and 8 bases from J, the gap between germline ends came to 19 bases. The CDR3 DNA follows: TGTGCCAGCAGCCAAAGGACCTCGGGGTTGGGGGAGCTGTTTTTT. Protein: CASSQRTSGLGELFF.

The V and J genes are TRBV6-5 and TRBJ1-2; maybe TRBD1 (5 bases). The CDR3 is 13 amino acids. Looked up from germline, CDR1 is MNHEY and CDR2 is SVGAGI. V shed 4 bases and J shed 9 bases, with 15 bases lying between them. DNA for the CDR3: TGTGCCAGCAGTTTCCCCGGGACTTCGCGCTACACCTTC. It is translated as CASSFPGTSRYTF.

Notes on this clonotype: With a far larger clone one base away, a read error is the likely cause. The chain couples TRBV14 to TRBJ2-3; no clear D gene. Germline assignment: CDR1 SGHDN and CDR2 FVKESK. Trimming removed 3 bases from V and 1 base from J, with 2 bases in between. This CDR3 spans 12 amino acids. CDR3 residues: CASSHRTDTQYF. The CDR3 coding sequence is TGTGCCAGCAGCCATCGCACAGATACGCAGTATTTT.

This clonotype was recorded at least ten times. The CDR3 here is CSARRPGRRQPQHF. In DNA form, the CDR3 reads TGCAGTGCTAGAAGGCCAGGTCGAAGACAGCCCCAGCATTTT. This chain uses TRBV20-1 with TRBJ1-5; D is undetermined. Trimming took off 2 bases at V and 7 bases at J, with 15 bases between the two ends. The CDR3 sequence is 14 residues long. Germline values: CDR1 DFQATT, CDR2 SNEGSKA (reference sequence).

As to this clonotype: Given a much more abundant clone one base away, this may be a read error. This chain connects TRBV7-9 to TRBJ2-1, with D possibly matching TRBD1 (6 bases). The germline V gene has CDR1 SEHNR and CDR2 FQNEAQ (reference sequence). This CDR3 spans 15 amino acids. The V end was cut by 5 bases, the J end by 10 bases, with 21 bases between. DNA of the CDR3: TGTGCCAGCAGCGAATCAGGGGCAAAACCTTACGAGCAGTTCTTC. As protein: CASSESGAKPYEQFF.

In this sample, this clonotype turned up many times. V gene TRBV20-1 combines with J gene TRBJ2-2; TRBD2 matches 9 bases. The J segment lost 7 bases and the V segment lost 2 bases, leaving 11 bases of the junction unmatched. Germline V CDR1 and CDR2: DFQATT, SNEGSKA (reference sequence). This CDR3 region has 16 residues. This chain's CDR3 is CSARSPSAGGIGELFF. CDR3 nucleotides: TGCAGTGCTAGATCTCCCTCAGCGGGAGGAATCGGGGAGCTGTTTTTT.

This clonotype was seen only a few times. The chain carries TRBV10-3 and TRBJ1-1; D is ambiguous. CDR3 length: 14 residues. Trimming took 2 bases from V and 4 from J, leaving 11 bases between them. Germline loops: CDR1 ENHRY, CDR2 SYGVKD. CDR3 sequence: CAISETHPGTEAFF. The CDR3, as DNA: TGTGCCATCAGTGAGACCCACCCCGGCACTGAAGCTTTCTTT.

This clonotype was seen many times. V gene TRBV30 combines with J gene TRBJ2-7, with D perhaps matching TRBD1 (5 bases). CDR1 and CDR2 from the germline V gene are GTSNPN and SVGIG (reference sequence). Trimming removed 1 base at V and 6 bases at J, with 7 bases between. The CDR3 loop spans 11 amino acids. The CDR3 bases are TGTGCCTGGAGTGGGGGCGGCGAGCAGTACTTC. Its protein is CAWSGGGEQYF.

This clonotype was counted many times. The rearrangement joins TRBV3-1 to TRBJ1-2; 7 nucleotides line up with TRBD1. This CDR3 is 16 amino acids long. After removal of 1 base from V and 5 bases from J, the junction contained 10 bases not matched to a gene. CDR1 is LGHDT and CDR2 is YNNKEL in the germline V gene (reference sequence). DNA for the CDR3: TGTGCCAGCAGCCAAGGCTCGACAGGGCGAGGATATGGCTACACCTTC. It codes for CASSQGSTGRGYGYTF.

This clonotype has at least ten counts. The V and J genes are TRBV4-2 and TRBJ1-3, with TRBD1 identical over 7 bases. The V segment lost 4 bases and the J segment 4 bases; nucleotides outside the gene matches: 7. The CDR3 loop spans 15 amino acids. CDR1 and CDR2 (germline): LGHNA, YNFKEQ. CDR3 nucleotides: TGTGCCAGCAGCCTGGGTACAGGGGCCGGAAACACCATATATTTT. Translated: CASSLGTGAGNTIYF.